A single sample gave rise to the 23 T cell receptor beta chains below, sequenced in a study of shared clonotypes between healthy human individuals. TCRdb's table, derived via immunoSEQ multiplex PCR, lists solely in-frame clones and lacks some. Among millions of clones listed, roughly 92% were seen once. Input material: naive CD4+ T cells sorted from blood. The subset: CD45RA+ positively selected. The receptors were sampled from a man between 18 and 35 years old in good health.

V gene TRBV5-1 combines with J gene TRBJ1-6; the match to TRBD1 covers 11 bases. The CDR3 consists of 20 residues. The germline gives CDR1 SGHRS, CDR2 YFSETQ. J was trimmed by 1 base and V by 4 bases; bases with no gene match: 13. CDR3 residues: CASSRTGGLLQASYNSPLHF. CDR3 in DNA: TGCGCCAGCAGCCGGACAGGGGGCCTTCTCCAAGCGTCCTATAATTCACCCCTCCACTTT.

The V gene is TRBV11-2, the J gene TRBJ2-7; 7 bases are shared with TRBD2. This CDR3 has 15 residues. V shed 2 bases, J shed 3 bases, and the junction held 7 bases outside the gene matches. The germline V gene has CDR1 SGHAT and CDR2 FQNNGV. CDR3 bases: TGTGCCAGCAGCTTACAAGCGGGAAACCGCTACGAGCAGTACTTC. It yields the protein CASSLQAGNRYEQYF.

The rearrangement links TRBV5-1 to TRBJ2-1, with TRBD2 identical over 7 bases. This CDR3 is built from 20 residues. The germline V gene has CDR1 SGHRS and CDR2 YFSETQ. V shed 0 bases, J shed 6 bases, and the junction held 21 bases outside the gene matches. This CDR3 is CASSLGGLDNWREYGNEQFF. The CDR3 DNA follows: TGCGCCAGCAGCTTGGGGGGATTAGACAACTGGCGGGAGTACGGCAATGAGCAGTTCTTC.

This sequence joins TRBV30 and TRBJ2-5; D perhaps matches TRBD2 (6 bases). CDR1 is GTSNPN, CDR2 SVGIG, per germline (reference sequence). The CDR3 runs 17 residues. V shed 2 bases and J shed 5 bases, with 24 bases lying between them. CDR3 protein: CAWSLQEGRQPRETQYF. CDR3 DNA: TGTGCCTGGAGTCTCCAGGAGGGGCGACAACCGAGGGAGACCCAGTACTTC.

J is TRBJ2-3 and V is TRBV7-2, with D unclear. V dropped 5 bases and J dropped 7 bases, with 13 bases sitting between them. CDR1 SGHTA and CDR2 FQGNSA come from the germline V gene. The CDR3 has 13 amino acids. CDR3 sequence reads: CASSPGPPHTQYF. Here the CDR3 DNA reads TGTGCCAGCAGCCCTGGACCTCCACATACGCAGTATTTT. The complete variable domain, with remaining parts taken from reference TRBV7-2 and TRBJ2-3, reads GAGVSQSPSNKVTEKGKDVELRCDPISGHTALYWYRQSLGQGLEFLIYFQGNSAPDKSGLPSDRFSAERTGGSVSTLTIQRTQQEDSAVYLCASSPGPPHTQYFGPGTRLTVL.

Comments on this clone: In the same sample, other DNA sequences code for this CDR3. The chain uses TRBV4-3 and TRBJ2-7; D remains ambiguous. V lost 0 bases to trimming and J lost 6 bases, with 9 bases between them. This CDR3 contains 13 residues. Germline V gene sequence: CDR1 LGHNA, CDR2 YSLEER. The CDR3 is CASSQDLGREQYF. CDR3 in DNA: TGCGCCAGCAGCCAAGATCTAGGGCGCGAGCAGTACTTC.

The chain carries TRBV30 and TRBJ1-2; 8 bases are a match to TRBD1. Trimming at V came to 2 bases and at J to 6 bases, leaving 11 bases not matched to a gene. The CDR3 contains 15 residues. Germline V CDR1 and CDR2: GTSNPN, SVGIG (reference sequence). CDR3 loop: CAWSMIRGQGDGYTF. DNA for the CDR3: TGTGCCTGGAGTATGATACGTGGACAGGGAGATGGCTACACCTTC.

The J gene is TRBJ1-4, the V gene TRBV6-1; 11 nucleotides match TRBD1. The CDR3 covers 17 residues. Germline V gene data show CDR1 as MNHNS and CDR2 as SASEGT. The V segment lost 3 bases and the J segment 0 bases; nucleotides outside the gene matches: 3. CDR3 sequence reads: CASSDPGQGATNEKLFF. The CDR3 DNA reads as TGTGCCAGCAGTGACCCGGGACAGGGGGCAACTAATGAAAAACTGTTTTTT.

The CDR3 bases are TGTGCTAGTGGTTTGGTGGTGAAAACAGAGCTCACAAGTCAGCCCCAGCATTTT. Amino acids: CASGLVVKTELTSQPQHF. The gene calls are TRBV12-5 and TRBJ1-5; D unclear. Trimming pared 0 bases from V and 6 bases from J, leaving 21 bases between. CDR3 length equals 18 residues. Germline V gene sequence: CDR1 LGHNT, CDR2 FRNRAP.

J is TRBJ2-7 and V is TRBV12-5; 8 positions agree with TRBD1. The CDR3 extends over 13 amino acids. Germline V lookup: CDR1 LGHNT, CDR2 FRNRAP. V shed 3 bases, J shed 6 bases, and the junction held 4 bases outside the gene matches. CDR3 nucleotides: TGTGCTAGTGGTTTAATAGGACAGGGCGAGCAGTACTTC. It codes for CASGLIGQGEQYF. Looking up the rest from reference TRBV12-5 and TRBJ2-7 gives the full variable domain: DARVTQTPRHKVTEMGQEVTMRCQPILGHNTVFWYRQTMMQGLELLAYFRNRAPLDDSGMPKDRFSAEMPDATLATLKIQPSEPRDSAVYFCASGLIGQGEQYFGPGTRLTVT.

In the case of this clone: Other DNA sequences in the sample encode the same CDR3. The chain couples TRBV7-2 to TRBJ2-7; the D is unclear. V gave up 1 base and J gave up 2 bases, with 6 bases separating them. Germline CDR1 is SGHTA and CDR2 is FQGNSA. The CDR3 loop spans 13 amino acids. The CDR3 is CASSLGRTYEQYF. Here the CDR3 DNA reads TGTGCCAGCAGCTTAGGCAGGACCTACGAGCAGTACTTC.

The V gene is TRBV5-5, the J gene TRBJ2-7, with 9 bases that match TRBD2. V dropped 6 bases and J dropped 4; count of bases not matched to a gene: 11. Germline loops: CDR1 SGHKS, CDR2 YYEKEE (reference sequence). The CDR3 runs to 15 residues. The CDR3 DNA reads as TGTGCCAGCACCCTTGGGGCGGGGGGGCTTTACGAGCAGTACTTC. Translated, it gives CASTLGAGGLYEQYF.

This clone has just one count. The chain carries TRBV5-8 and TRBJ1-4; 7 bases are shared with TRBD1. This CDR3 comprises 14 residues. J gave up 10 bases and V 1 base, and 7 bases lay outside the gene matches. In germline, CDR1 is SGHTS, CDR2 YDEGEE. The CDR3 DNA reads as TGTGCCAGCAGCTTGTCCCTGCAGGGGGGAAAACTGTTTTTT. This encodes CASSLSLQGGKLFF. Full variable domain (missing parts from reference TRBV5-8 and TRBJ1-4): EAGVTQSPTHLIKTRGQQATLRCSPISGHTSVYWYQQALGLGLQFLLWYDEGEERNRGNFPPRFSGRQFPNYSSELNVNALELEDSALYLCASSLSLQGGKLFFGSGTQLSVL.

This chain uses TRBV7-9 with TRBJ2-1, with a possible D match to TRBD1 (5 bases). The CDR3 is made up of 16 amino acids. CDR1 SEHNR and CDR2 FQNEAQ come from the germline V gene (reference sequence). Trimming removed 5 bases from V and 4 bases from J, with 18 bases in between. CDR3 in DNA: TGTGCCAGCAGCCACCTGACCCCGCAGGGTTACAATGAGCAGTTCTTC. Protein sequence: CASSHLTPQGYNEQFF.

This chain uses TRBV5-1 with TRBJ2-7, with D hard to call. Germline V gives CDR1 SGHRS, CDR2 YFSETQ. V was clipped by 2 bases and J by 0 bases, with 9 bases between them. CDR3 length: 14 residues. In DNA form, the CDR3 reads TGCGCCAGCAGCTTCTTTGACAACTCCTACGAGCAGTACTTC. Translation: CASSFFDNSYEQYF. Based on the CDR3 plus reference TRBV5-1 and TRBJ2-7, the full variable domain is KAGVTQTPRYLIKTRGQQVTLSCSPISGHRSVSWYQQTPGQGLQFLFEYFSETQRNKGNFPGRFSGRQFSNSRSEMNVSTLELGDSALYLCASSFFDNSYEQYFGPGTRLTVT.

The V and J genes are TRBV27 and TRBJ2-2; TRBD1 is a possible D gene (7 bases). Looked up from germline, CDR1 is MNHEY and CDR2 is SMNVEV (reference sequence). CDR3 size: 16 residues. Trimming removed 0 bases at V and 7 bases at J, with 15 bases between. The CDR3 DNA sequence: TGTGCCAGCAGTTTATCCAGGGGGGTTTTAGACGGGGAGCTGTTTTTT. Encoded protein: CASSLSRGVLDGELFF.

The rearrangement links TRBV2 to TRBJ2-1, with TRBD2 matching over 7 bases. CDR1 and CDR2 (germline): SNHLY, FYNNEI. J lost 9 bases, V lost 4 bases, and 3 bases had no gene match. The CDR3 runs 12 residues. The CDR3, as DNA: TGTGCCAGCAGTGTGGGAGGGAGTGAGCAGTTCTTC. Protein product: CASSVGGSEQFF.

The table lists this clone with a count of one. The rearrangement joins TRBV7-2 to TRBJ2-4, with D maybe TRBD2 (5 bases). The V and J ends lost 2 bases and 0 bases respectively, with 11 bases between them. The germline CDR1 and CDR2 sequences are SGHTA and FQGNSA. The CDR3 loop spans 16 amino acids. The CDR3 loop is CASSLREMLAKNIQYF. CDR3 nucleotides: TGTGCCAGCAGCTTACGGGAAATGCTAGCCAAAAACATTCAGTACTTC.

The CDR3 reads CASSPGQAYEQYF. Here the CDR3 DNA reads TGTGCCAGTAGTCCTGGACAGGCCTACGAGCAGTACTTC. The genes are TRBV19 and TRBJ2-7; TRBD1 aligns across 7 bases. J was trimmed by 2 bases and V by 5 bases; bases with no gene match: 3. Per the germline V gene, CDR1 is LNHDA and CDR2 is SQIVND (reference sequence). The CDR3 is 13 residues long.

The V and J genes are TRBV5-1 and TRBJ2-5; 7 bases match TRBD2. Per germline, CDR1 SGHRS and CDR2 YFSETQ. V gave up 2 bases and J gave up 2 bases; unmatched junction bases: 6. The CDR3 contains 15 residues. The DNA of the CDR3 is TGCGCCAGCAGCTTAAGCCCTAGCGGACAAGAGACCCAGTACTTC. This translates into CASSLSPSGQETQYF.

J is TRBJ1-2 and V is TRBV5-4, with D unresolved. The germline V gene encodes CDR1 SGHNT and CDR2 YYREEE (reference sequence). CDR3 length: 14 amino acids. Trimming shortened V by 0 bases and J by 4 bases, and 10 bases separated the two germline ends. The DNA of the CDR3 is TGTGCCAGCAGCTTGGAAACGATTGTCTATGGCTACACCTTC. This translates into CASSLETIVYGYTF.

The V and J genes are TRBV18 and TRBJ2-3; 11 bases match TRBD2. The CDR3 contains 18 residues. Germline trimming cut 4 bases from V and 0 bases from J; bases unmatched to any gene: 9. CDR1 and CDR2 from the germline V gene are KGHSH and LQKENI. The CDR3 spells CASSRGTSGFTSTDTQYF. The CDR3 nucleotides read TGTGCCAGCTCACGCGGGACTAGCGGATTTACTAGCACAGATACGCAGTATTTT.

V and J are TRBV18 and TRBJ2-2; 8 bases agree with TRBD1. V lost 4 bases and J lost 5; bases outside the gene matches: 9. There are 16 residues in the CDR3. Germline V lookup: CDR1 KGHSH, CDR2 LQKENI. In DNA form, the CDR3 reads TGTGCCAGCTCACAAACGGACAGGGCGGAAACCGGGGAGCTGTTTTTT. Translating it yields CASSQTDRAETGELFF.